This T cell receptor beta chain was documented in a study of blood T cell repertoires in COVID-19. Overall study: Material from acute and convalescent COVID-19 was sourced from the United States, Italy and Spain.

This CDR3 region has 16 residues. J was trimmed by 5 bases and V by 4 bases; bases with no gene match: 4. Germline V gene data show CDR1 as SGHRS and CDR2 as YFSETQ. The table came from immunoSEQ multiplex PCR; TCRdb's copy has only in-frame clones and leaves some out. The sample includes 150,000 to 200,000 clones, 84% of them seen just once. This TCR derives from a woman aged 30 to 39 who had been exposed to COVID-19. The material sequenced was PBMCs or T cells enriched from blood (not recorded which). The chain links TRBV5-1 to TRBJ2-2; 14 bases align to TRBD2. The CDR3 sequence: CASSTGLAGETGELFF. The DNA for the CDR3 is TGCGCCAGCAGCACGGGACTAGCGGGGGAAACCGGGGAGCTGTTTTTT.